This T cell receptor beta chain was captured in a study of blood T cells in healthy people across ages. Germline lookup yields CDR1 SQVTM and CDR2 ANQGSEA. The CDR3 length is 14 residues. V gave up 3 bases and J gave up 13 bases, with 22 bases separating them. A J-beta primer mix and a sample-barcoded 5' primer were used in a second PCR of roughly 7 to 12 cycles. TCRdb processed the 5' RACE reads anew with MiXCR; each CDR3 protein has one entry. Of about 1,500,000 distinct CDR3 sequences in the sample, about 43% are singletons; the top ten hold roughly 7.7%. This rearrangement joins TRBV29-1 to TRBJ2-1; TRBD1 might be the D (7 bases). The clonotype originates from a woman younger than 35 in good health. Sequencing used blood. For the CDR3, the DNA is TGCAGCGTTGACGGCGGGAACCCGACAGGGACCCAGTTCTTC. It translates to CSVDGGNPTGTQFF.